This T cell receptor (beta chain) was identified during a study of cytomegalovirus exposure and HLA in healthy donors. Comment on this clone: No antigen is known for it.

General observations from the study: A list of around 160 TCR beta chains associated with cytomegalovirus was given. HLA alleles showed associations with some 17,000 TCR beta sequences in a later analysis, at a 0.05 false discovery rate.

This CDR3 has 15 residues. Germline CDR1 is MNHEY and CDR2 is SVGAGI. Germline trimming cut 5 bases from V and 4 bases from J; bases unmatched to any gene: 9. The PCR was carried out with 60 Vbeta primers and 13 Jbeta primers. Profiled with immunoSEQ multiplex PCR; TCRdb holds only in-frame clones, not every one. This table has roughly 130,000 clones, 80% appearing once. Sequencing used PBMCs. The receptor's source is a male donor in good health and CMV-seropositive. The chain couples TRBV6-5 to TRBJ2-5; TRBD2 agrees at 8 bases. In DNA, the CDR3 is TGTGCCAGCAGTCCCGCTCAGCGGGGGCTAGAGACCCAGTACTTC. Amino acid sequence: CASSPAQRGLETQYF.